This note documents a single TCR beta chain sequence. These data are taken from a study of shared T cell receptors in the human thymus. The CDR3 has 17 residues. Assay: immunoSEQ multiplex PCR; the TCRdb copy retains only in-frame clones and omits some. The profile covers about 610,000 clones, with approximately 90% appearing a single time and 0.0095% to 0.013% taken by the ten largest. The same data also went into a second study, on human thymus T cells. That investigation notes: Donation was from healthy Finnish infants who were having corrective surgery that addressed congenital heart defects. Usage of V and J genes appeared biased in thymic and blood repertoires. Related research has reported that thymic repertoires overlap highly among unrelated individuals.

The receptor's source is a boy less than two years old with a congenital heart defect. The material sequenced was thymocytes. The chain combines TRBV21-1 with TRBJ1-2; the DNA was not used to check the table's D call, TRBD1. TRBV21-1 is labeled a pseudogene. CDR3 nucleotide sequence: TGTGCCAGCAGCACCAATTTGGGGACAGAGTTCAACTATGGCTACACCTTC. It encodes CASSTNLGTEFNYGYTF.